The next 19 T cell receptor beta chains were all read from a single sample in a study of beta chain features in type 1 diabetes. Sequencing targeted expressed TCRB transcripts, as all isolated RNA had been reverse transcribed. The assay was immunoSEQ multiplex PCR, and TCRdb's table has in-frame clones only and misses some. The sample has 900,000 or so clones, about 17% seen once. Specimen: naive CD4+ T cells from blood. The receptors derive from a young woman in good health.

This clone was recorded a few times. The germline gene is not matched at one end of the junction; a read error may be the cause. The chain is built from TRBV28 and TRBJ2-7, with D unresolved. The CDR3 contains 13 residues. Germline V lookup: CDR1 MDHEN, CDR2 SYDVKM. CDR3 coding DNA: TGTGCCAGCACTTTAGGGTGGTCCTACGAGCAGTACTTC. Its translation: CASTLGWSYEQYF. The entire variable domain, with the rest obtained from reference TRBV28 and TRBJ2-7, is as follows: DVKVTQSSRYLVKRTGEKVFLECVQDMDHENMFWYRQDPGLGLRLIYFSYDVKMKEKGDIPEGYSVSREKKERFSLILESASTNQTSMYLCASTLGWSYEQYFGPGTRLTVT.

The V gene is TRBV28, the J gene TRBJ1-4; 9 bases line up with TRBD1. With 2 bases clipped from V and 6 bases from J, the junction kept 4 bases outside the gene matches. CDR1 is MDHEN and CDR2 is SYDVKM in the germline V gene. The CDR3 extends over 15 amino acids. CDR3 loop: CASSLGTGGDEKLFF. The CDR3 DNA reads TGTGCCAGCAGTTTAGGCACAGGGGGCGATGAAAAACTGTTTTTT.

The chain combines TRBV7-9 with TRBJ1-4, with TRBD1 matching 7 bases. This CDR3 region has 16 residues. CDR1 and CDR2 from the germline V gene are SEHNR and FQNEAQ (reference sequence). J gave up 6 bases and V 2 bases, and 9 bases lay outside the gene matches. Here the CDR3 reads CASSLSPHRGDEKLFF. CDR3 DNA sequence: TGTGCCAGCAGCTTATCCCCACACAGGGGAGATGAAAAACTGTTTTTT.

This clone was found a few times. The chain recombines TRBV5-6 with TRBJ2-7, with TRBD2 matching 9 bases. V lost 0 bases to trimming and J lost 6 bases; unmatched junction nucleotides: 4. The CDR3 extends over 14 amino acids. In germline, CDR1 is SGHDT, CDR2 YYEEEE. This CDR3 reads CASSLVREGTEQYF. The CDR3 coding sequence is TGTGCCAGCAGCTTGGTGCGGGAGGGCACCGAGCAGTACTTC.

There are a few counts of this clone. The chain joins TRBV28 to TRBJ2-7, with no clear D. The germline gives CDR1 MDHEN, CDR2 SYDVKM. The CDR3 is made up of 16 amino acids. V was pared by 2 bases and J by 0 bases, with 14 bases between. CDR3 amino acids: CASSLSLRKSSYEQYF. Written as DNA, the CDR3 is TGTGCCAGCAGTTTAAGTTTGCGGAAGAGCTCCTACGAGCAGTACTTC.

This rearrangement joins TRBV11-2 to TRBJ2-1, with 9 bases lining up with TRBD2. Germline V gene lookup returns CDR1 SGHAT and CDR2 FQNNGV. V lost 5 bases to trimming and J lost 9 bases; unmatched junction nucleotides: 14. The CDR3 is 16 residues long. As DNA, the CDR3 is TGTGCCAGCAGCCCAAACTACGGGACTAGCAATTCTGAGCAGTTCTTC. It translates to CASSPNYGTSNSEQFF.

This clone was counted only a few times. The CDR3 bases are TGTGCCAGCAGCTGGTTAGCGGGGAATACGAACACCGGGGAGCTGTTTTTT. Protein sequence: CASSWLAGNTNTGELFF. This sequence joins TRBV7-9 and TRBJ2-2, with TRBD2 matching over 8 bases. The germline CDR1 and CDR2 sequences are SEHNR and FQNEAQ (reference sequence). The CDR3 is 17 residues long. V lost 4 bases and J lost 0; bases outside the gene matches: 7.

V is TRBV4-2 and J is TRBJ2-3; D is uncertain. Germline V gene lookup returns CDR1 LGHNA and CDR2 YNFKEQ. The CDR3 consists of 12 residues. Trimming pared 1 base from V and 4 bases from J, leaving 3 bases between. CDR3 protein: CASSQVADTQYF. The DNA of the CDR3 is TGTGCCAGCAGCCAAGTGGCAGATACGCAGTATTTT.

The chain is built from TRBV14 and TRBJ2-1; 11 bases align to TRBD2. V lost 4 bases to trimming and J lost 4 bases; unmatched junction nucleotides: 3. The CDR3 loop spans 15 amino acids. The germline V gene encodes CDR1 SGHDN and CDR2 FVKESK. CDR3 DNA: TGTGCCAGCAGCCGCATAGCGGGAGGGTACAATGAGCAGTTCTTC. Its translation: CASSRIAGGYNEQFF.

This chain joins TRBV9 and TRBJ2-3; D is undetermined. The V gene's germline CDR1 is SGDLS and CDR2 YYNGEE. Trimming shortened V by 7 bases and J by 6 bases, and 9 bases separated the two germline ends. This CDR3 comprises 11 residues. The CDR3 DNA reads as TGTGCCAGCTCCATGGGGGATACGCAGTATTTT. This codes for CASSMGDTQYF.

This clone appeared a few times. V gene TRBV27 combines with J gene TRBJ2-1, with a tentative D call TRBD1 (5 bases). V lost 6 bases to trimming and J lost 3 bases, with 15 bases between them. CDR3 length: 15 amino acids. Looked up from germline, CDR1 is MNHEY and CDR2 is SMNVEV (reference sequence). CDR3 sequence: CASSVRGGIYNEQFF. CDR3 coding DNA: TGTGCCAGCAGCGTTAGGGGTGGTATCTACAATGAGCAGTTCTTC.

This clone was found a few times. In the same sample, other DNA sequences code for this CDR3. The chain has TRBV5-1 and TRBJ2-1; 12 positions match TRBD2. The CDR3 sequence is 16 residues long. With 4 bases clipped from V and 4 bases from J, the junction kept 6 bases outside the gene matches. Per the germline V gene, CDR1 is SGHRS and CDR2 is YFSETQ. CDR3 nucleotide sequence: TGCGCCAGCAGCCCGAGGACTAGCGGGACGTACAATGAGCAGTTCTTC. Encoded protein: CASSPRTSGTYNEQFF.

The CDR3: CASSPTSGSNEQYF. In DNA, the CDR3 is TGTGCCAGCAGCCCAACTAGCGGGAGTAACGAGCAGTACTTC. This chain connects TRBV7-2 to TRBJ2-7, with 11 bases fitting TRBD2. V was clipped by 5 bases and J by 5 bases; unmatched bases: 5. In germline, CDR1 is SGHTA, CDR2 FQGNSA. This CDR3 has 14 residues.

This clone was seen a handful of times. This chain joins TRBV4-3 and TRBJ2-6; 8 bases map to TRBD1. The junction had 13 bases not matched to a gene; V was cut back by 0 bases and J by 0 bases. Germline loops: CDR1 LGHNA, CDR2 YSLEER. This CDR3 contains 21 residues. The CDR3 DNA reads as TGCGCCAGCAGCCAAGATGGCGCGGGACAGGCGGCGAGCTCTGGGGCCAACGTCCTGACTTTC. Protein sequence: CASSQDGAGQAASSGANVLTF.

This clone was counted between two and nine times. The gene calls are TRBV7-9 and TRBJ2-1, with 8 bases that match TRBD2. V shed 5 bases, J shed 2 bases, and the junction held 5 bases outside the gene matches. CDR1 and CDR2 (germline): SEHNR, FQNEAQ (reference sequence). The CDR3 is made up of 15 amino acids. The CDR3 sequence is CASSHGRVAYNEQFF. The CDR3 DNA is TGTGCCAGCAGCCACGGGAGGGTGGCCTACAATGAGCAGTTCTTC.

This clone was observed a handful of times. This chain links TRBV4-3 with TRBJ2-7; possibly TRBD1 for D (5 bases). V was trimmed by 2 bases and J by 9 bases, leaving 14 bases between them. In germline, CDR1 is LGHNA, CDR2 YSLEER. CDR3 size: 13 residues. CDR3 amino acids: CASSQFQGDWQYF. The DNA for the CDR3 is TGCGCCAGCAGCCAATTCCAAGGGGATTGGCAGTACTTC.

This rearrangement joins TRBV7-9 to TRBJ2-4; 9 positions agree with TRBD1. The CDR3 contains 18 residues. Germline assignment: CDR1 SEHNR and CDR2 FQNEAQ (reference sequence). V dropped 4 bases and J dropped 3; count of bases not matched to a gene: 13. The CDR3 is CASSSRGTGGAGKNIQYF. CDR3 nucleotide sequence: TGTGCCAGCAGCTCAAGGGGTACAGGGGGCGCAGGCAAAAACATTCAGTACTTC.

This clone was seen a few times. This sample includes further DNA sequences coding for the same CDR3. Here the CDR3 reads CASSNRGGTDTQYF. The CDR3 nucleotides are TGTGCCAGTAGTAACAGGGGCGGCACAGATACGCAGTATTTT. This sequence joins TRBV19 and TRBJ2-3; 7 positions agree with TRBD1. Germline V CDR1 and CDR2: LNHDA, SQIVND (reference sequence). The V segment lost 4 bases and the J segment 1 base; nucleotides outside the gene matches: 2. The CDR3 is made up of 14 amino acids.

This rearrangement joins TRBV7-8 to TRBJ1-2, with 7 nucleotides matching TRBD1. This CDR3 is 13 amino acids long. In germline, CDR1 is SGHVS, CDR2 FQNEAQ. Trimming took 0 bases from V and 8 from J; bases not matched to a gene: 3. CDR3 protein: CASSLAGGHGYTF. Written as DNA, the CDR3 is TGTGCCAGCAGCTTAGCAGGGGGCCACGGCTACACCTTC. Full variable domain (remainder filled in from reference TRBV7-8 and TRBJ1-2): GAGVSQSPRYKVAKRGQDVALRCDPISGHVSLFWYQQALGQGPEFLTYFQNEAQLDKSGLPSDRFFAERPEGSVSTLKIQRTQQEDSAVYLCASSLAGGHGYTFGSGTRLTVV.